These T cell receptor beta chains were read from a single sample in a study of cytotoxic CD8 clonotypes in ibrutinib-treated CLL. Sequencing used immunoSEQ multiplex PCR; TCRdb keeps in-frame clones, though not all of them. The data contain under 200,000 clones, 81% of them seen just once; the ten biggest clones take up about 1.9%. Material: PBMCs, obtained after 12 months of ibrutinib treatment. The receptors were gathered from a human donor with chronic lymphocytic leukemia. Both conserved end residues are part of each CDR3. D genes are given only for firm matches. For some rows the clone size is stated as once, few or many, or as a class when expanded; others skip it.

abundance: .; j_gene: TRBJ2-3; d_gene: .; v_gene: TRBV2; CDR3aa: CASSELASTDTQYF; CDR3nt: TGTGCCAGCAGTGAACTAGCGAGCACAGATACGCAGTATTTT
abundance: .; j_gene: TRBJ1-6; d_gene: .; v_gene: TRBV19; CDR3aa: CASSYRVNSPLHF; CDR3nt: TGTGCCAGTTCCTACCGTGTAAATTCACCCCTCCACTTT
abundance: .; j_gene: TRBJ2-7; d_gene: TRBD2; v_gene: TRBV7-7; CDR3aa: CASSLTGGAPSYEQYF; CDR3nt: TGTGCCAGCTCCCTCACGGGGGGGGCCCCCTCCTACGAGCAGTACTTC
abundance: few; j_gene: TRBJ2-1; d_gene: TRBD2; v_gene: TRBV5-1; CDR3aa: CASSFQAGGPYNEQFF; CDR3nt: TGCGCCAGCAGCTTCCAAGCGGGAGGGCCCTACAATGAGCAGTTCTTC
abundance: .; j_gene: TRBJ2-7; d_gene: .; v_gene: TRBV27; CDR3aa: CASSLSGNEQYF; CDR3nt: TGTGCCAGCAGTTTATCAGGGAACGAGCAGTACTTC
abundance: .; j_gene: TRBJ2-3; d_gene: .; v_gene: TRBV7-3; CDR3aa: CASSLRAKSSTDTQYF; CDR3nt: TGTGCCAGCAGCTTAAGAGCGAAATCTAGCACAGATACGCAGTATTTT
abundance: once; j_gene: TRBJ2-3; d_gene: .; v_gene: TRBV27; CDR3aa: CASSLWAAVTDTQYF; CDR3nt: TGTGCCAGCAGTTTATGGGCGGCGGTCACAGATACGCAGTATTTT
abundance: once; j_gene: TRBJ2-2; d_gene: .; v_gene: TRBV21-1; CDR3aa: CASSKGRASTGELFF; CDR3nt: TGTGCCAGCAGCAAAGGGAGGGCGAGCACCGGGGAGCTGTTTTTT
abundance: .; j_gene: TRBJ2-7; d_gene: .; v_gene: TRBV5-1; CDR3aa: CASSLAGGSYEQYF; CDR3nt: TGCGCCAGCAGCTTGGCGGGGGGCAGCTACGAGCAGTACTTC
abundance: once; j_gene: TRBJ2-3; d_gene: TRBD2; v_gene: TRBV6-1; CDR3aa: CASIPGLGTDTQYF; CDR3nt: TGTGCCAGCATCCCGGGACTAGGCACAGATACGCAGTATTTT